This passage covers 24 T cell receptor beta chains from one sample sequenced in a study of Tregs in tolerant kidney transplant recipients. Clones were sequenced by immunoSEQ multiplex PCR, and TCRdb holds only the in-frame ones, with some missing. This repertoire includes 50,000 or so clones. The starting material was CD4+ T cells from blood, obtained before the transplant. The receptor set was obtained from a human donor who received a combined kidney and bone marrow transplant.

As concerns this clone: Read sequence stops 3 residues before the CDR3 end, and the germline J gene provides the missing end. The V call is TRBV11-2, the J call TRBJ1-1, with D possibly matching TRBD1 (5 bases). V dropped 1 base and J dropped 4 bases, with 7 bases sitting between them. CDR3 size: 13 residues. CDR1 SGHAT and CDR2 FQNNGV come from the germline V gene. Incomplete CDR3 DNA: TGTGCCAGCAGCTTAGTCAGGGCCACTGAA. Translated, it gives CASSLVRATE. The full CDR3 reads CASSLVRATEAFF.

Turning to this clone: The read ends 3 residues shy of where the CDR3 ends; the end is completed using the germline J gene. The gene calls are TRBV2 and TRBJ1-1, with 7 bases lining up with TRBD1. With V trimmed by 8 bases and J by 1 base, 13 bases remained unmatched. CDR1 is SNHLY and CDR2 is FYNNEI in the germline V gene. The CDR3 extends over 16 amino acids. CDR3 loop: CASQSGPGTANTEAFF. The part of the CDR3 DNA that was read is TGTGCCAGCCAATCCGGTCCCGGGACAGCGAACACTGAA.

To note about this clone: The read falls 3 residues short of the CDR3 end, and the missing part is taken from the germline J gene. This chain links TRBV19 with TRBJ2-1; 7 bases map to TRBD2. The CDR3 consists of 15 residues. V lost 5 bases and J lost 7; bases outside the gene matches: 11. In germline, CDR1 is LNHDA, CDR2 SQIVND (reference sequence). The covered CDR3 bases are TGTGCCAGTAGTTCTAGCGGTCGGGGTGTTAATGAG. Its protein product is CASSSSGRGVNE. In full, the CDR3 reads CASSSSGRGVNEQFF.

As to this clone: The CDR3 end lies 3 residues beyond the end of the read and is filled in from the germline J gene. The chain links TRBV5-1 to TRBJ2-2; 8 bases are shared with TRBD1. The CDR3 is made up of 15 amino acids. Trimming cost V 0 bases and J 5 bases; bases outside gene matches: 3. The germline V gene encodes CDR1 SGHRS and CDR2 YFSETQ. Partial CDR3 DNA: TGCGCCAGCAGCTTGGCCAGGGGGCAGACCGGGGAG. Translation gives CASSLARGQTGE. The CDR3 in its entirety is CASSLARGQTGELFF.

The CDR3 loop reads CASSYPPVAGWNEQYF. CDR3 DNA (partial): TGTGCCAGCAGTTACCCCCCCGTAGCGGGATGGAACGAG. V gene TRBV6-2 or TRBV6-3 combines with J gene TRBJ2-7; 8 bases are a match to TRBD2. The read falls 3 residues short of the CDR3 end, and the missing part is taken from the germline J gene. This CDR3 region has 16 residues. CDR1 MNHEY and CDR2 SVGEGT come from the germline V gene. Germline trimming cut 2 bases from V and 5 bases from J; bases unmatched to any gene: 11.

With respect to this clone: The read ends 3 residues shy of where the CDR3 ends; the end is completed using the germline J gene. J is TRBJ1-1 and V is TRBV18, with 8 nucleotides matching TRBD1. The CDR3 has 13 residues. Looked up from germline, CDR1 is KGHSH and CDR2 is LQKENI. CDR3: CASSPTGEAEAFF. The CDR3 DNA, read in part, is TGTGCCAGCTCACCGACAGGGGAGGCAGAA.

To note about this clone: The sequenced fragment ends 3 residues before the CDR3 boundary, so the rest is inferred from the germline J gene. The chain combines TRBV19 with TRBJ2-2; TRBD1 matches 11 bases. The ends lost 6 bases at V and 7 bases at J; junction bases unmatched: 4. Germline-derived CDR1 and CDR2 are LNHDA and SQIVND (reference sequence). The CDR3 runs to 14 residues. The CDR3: CASSRDRGIGELFF. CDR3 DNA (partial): TGTGCCAGTAGCAGGGACAGGGGGATCGGGGAG.

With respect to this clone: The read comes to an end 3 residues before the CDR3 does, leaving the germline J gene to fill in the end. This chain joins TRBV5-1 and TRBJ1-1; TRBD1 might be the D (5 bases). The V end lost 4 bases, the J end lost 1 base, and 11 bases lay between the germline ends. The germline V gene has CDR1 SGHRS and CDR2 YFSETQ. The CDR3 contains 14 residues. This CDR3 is CASSKQVANTEAFF. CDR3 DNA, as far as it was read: TGCGCCAGCAGCAAACAGGTTGCGAACACTGAA.

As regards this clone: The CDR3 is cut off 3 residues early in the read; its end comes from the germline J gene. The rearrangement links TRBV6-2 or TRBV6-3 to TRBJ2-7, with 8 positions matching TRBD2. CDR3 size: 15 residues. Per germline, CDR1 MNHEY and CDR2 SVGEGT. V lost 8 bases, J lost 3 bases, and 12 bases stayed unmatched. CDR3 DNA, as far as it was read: TGTGCCAGCCTACGGGGTAGCGGGATGTTCTACGAG. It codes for CASLRGSGMFYE. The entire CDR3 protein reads CASLRGSGMFYEQYF.

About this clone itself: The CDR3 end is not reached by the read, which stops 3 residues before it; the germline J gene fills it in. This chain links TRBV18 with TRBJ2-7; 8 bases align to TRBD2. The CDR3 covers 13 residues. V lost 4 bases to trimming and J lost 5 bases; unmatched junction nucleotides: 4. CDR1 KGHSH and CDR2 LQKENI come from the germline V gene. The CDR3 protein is CASSLPGLDEQYF. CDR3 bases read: TGTGCCAGCTCACTGCCGGGACTAGACGAG.

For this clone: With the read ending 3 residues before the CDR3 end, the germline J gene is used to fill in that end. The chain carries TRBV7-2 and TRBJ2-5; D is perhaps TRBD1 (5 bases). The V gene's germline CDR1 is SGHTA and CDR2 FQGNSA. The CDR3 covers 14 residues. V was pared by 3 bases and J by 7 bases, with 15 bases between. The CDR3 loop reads CASSLMGQSGTQYF. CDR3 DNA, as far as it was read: TGTGCCAGCAGCTTGATGGGGCAATCCGGGACC.

The sequenced CDR3 bases are TGTGCCAGCTCAACCGGGACACTCTCCTACGAG. As protein: CASSTGTLSYE. The full-length CDR3 reads as CASSTGTLSYEQYF. The chain recombines TRBV2 with TRBJ2-7, with D maybe TRBD1 (6 bases). With the read ending 3 residues before the CDR3 end, the germline J gene is used to fill in that end. The CDR3 runs to 14 residues. The V end lost 8 bases, the J end lost 0 bases, and 14 bases lay between the germline ends. Germline CDR1 SNHLY, CDR2 FYNNEI.

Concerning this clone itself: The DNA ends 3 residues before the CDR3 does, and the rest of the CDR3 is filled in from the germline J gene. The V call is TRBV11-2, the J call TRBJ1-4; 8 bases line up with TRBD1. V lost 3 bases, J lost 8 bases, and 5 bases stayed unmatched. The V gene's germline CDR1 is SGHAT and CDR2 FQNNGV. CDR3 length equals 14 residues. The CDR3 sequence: CASSLDRVGEKLFF. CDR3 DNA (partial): TGTGCCAGCAGCTTGGACAGGGTCGGGGAAAAA. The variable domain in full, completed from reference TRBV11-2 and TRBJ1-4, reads EAGVAQSPRYKIIEKRQSVAFWCNPISGHATLYWYQQILGQGPKLLIQFQNNGVVDDSQLPKDRFSAERLKGVDSTLKIQPAKLEDSAVYLCASSLDRVGEKLFFGSGTQLSVL.

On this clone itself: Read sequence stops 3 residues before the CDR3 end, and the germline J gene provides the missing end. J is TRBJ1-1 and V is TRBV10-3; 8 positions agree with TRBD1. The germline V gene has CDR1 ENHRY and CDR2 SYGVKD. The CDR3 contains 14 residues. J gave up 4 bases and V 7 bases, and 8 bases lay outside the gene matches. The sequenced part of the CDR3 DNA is TGTGCCATCACCCAGACAGGGGCCAGCACTGAA. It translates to CAITQTGASTE. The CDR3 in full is CAITQTGASTEAFF.

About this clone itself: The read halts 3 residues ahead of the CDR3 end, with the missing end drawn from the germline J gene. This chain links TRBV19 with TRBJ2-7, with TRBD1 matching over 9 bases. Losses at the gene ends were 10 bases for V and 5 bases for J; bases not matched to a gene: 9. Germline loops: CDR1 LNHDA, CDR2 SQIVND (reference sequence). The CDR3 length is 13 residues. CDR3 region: CAITGGIAHEQYF. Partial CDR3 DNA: TGTGCCATCACAGGGGGCATCGCCCACGAG.

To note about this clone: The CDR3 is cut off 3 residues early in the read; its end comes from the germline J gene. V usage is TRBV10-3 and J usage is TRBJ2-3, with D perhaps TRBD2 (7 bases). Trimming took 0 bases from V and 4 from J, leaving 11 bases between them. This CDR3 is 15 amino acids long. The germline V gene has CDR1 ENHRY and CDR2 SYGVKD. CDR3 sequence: CAISESLGGADTQYF. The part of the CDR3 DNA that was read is TGTGCCATCAGTGAGTCTTTAGGGGGGGCAGATACG.

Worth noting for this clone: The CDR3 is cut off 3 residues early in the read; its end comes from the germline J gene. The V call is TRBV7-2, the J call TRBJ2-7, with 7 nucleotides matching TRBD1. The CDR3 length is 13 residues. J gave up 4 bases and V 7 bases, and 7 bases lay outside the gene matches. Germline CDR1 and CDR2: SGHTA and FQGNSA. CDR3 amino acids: CASTADREYEQYF. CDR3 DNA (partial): TGTGCCAGCACCGCAGACAGGGAATACGAG. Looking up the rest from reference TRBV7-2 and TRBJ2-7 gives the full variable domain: GAGVSQSPSNKVTEKGKDVELRCDPISGHTALYWYRQSLGQGLEFLIYFQGNSAPDKSGLPSDRFSAERTGGSVSTLTIQRTQQEDSAVYLCASTADREYEQYFGPGTRLTVT.

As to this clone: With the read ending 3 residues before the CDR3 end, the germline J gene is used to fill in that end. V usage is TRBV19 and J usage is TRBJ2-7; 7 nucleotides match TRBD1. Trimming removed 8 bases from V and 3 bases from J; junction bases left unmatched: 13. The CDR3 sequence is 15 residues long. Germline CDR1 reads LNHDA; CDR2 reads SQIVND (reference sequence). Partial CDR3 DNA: TGTGCCAGTGGGAATTACAGGGGAGTGGTCTACGAG. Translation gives CASGNYRGVVYE. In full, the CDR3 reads CASGNYRGVVYEQYF.

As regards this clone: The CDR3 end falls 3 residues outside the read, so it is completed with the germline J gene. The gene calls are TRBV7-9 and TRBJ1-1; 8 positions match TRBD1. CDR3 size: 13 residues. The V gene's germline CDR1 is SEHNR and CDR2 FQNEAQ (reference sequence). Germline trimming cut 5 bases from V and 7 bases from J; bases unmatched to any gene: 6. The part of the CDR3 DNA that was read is TGTGCCAGCAGCATGGACAGGGTAATTGAA. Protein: CASSMDRVIE. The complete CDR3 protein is CASSMDRVIEAFF.

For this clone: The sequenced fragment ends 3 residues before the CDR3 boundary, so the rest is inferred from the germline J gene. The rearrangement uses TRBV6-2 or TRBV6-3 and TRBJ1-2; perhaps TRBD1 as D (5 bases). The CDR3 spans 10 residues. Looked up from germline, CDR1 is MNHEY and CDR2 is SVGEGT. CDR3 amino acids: CASSSGGYTF. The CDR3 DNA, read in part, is TGTGCCAGCAGTTCCGGGGGG.

CDR3 amino acids: CASSEWGGGAFGYTF. CDR3 bases read: TGTGCCAGCAGTGAATGGGGAGGGGGCGCCTTCGGC. V gene TRBV2 combines with J gene TRBJ1-2; TRBD1 aligns across 7 bases. Read coverage stops 3 residues before the CDR3 terminus; the germline J gene supplies the remainder. The germline gives CDR1 SNHLY, CDR2 FYNNEI. The CDR3 is made up of 15 amino acids.

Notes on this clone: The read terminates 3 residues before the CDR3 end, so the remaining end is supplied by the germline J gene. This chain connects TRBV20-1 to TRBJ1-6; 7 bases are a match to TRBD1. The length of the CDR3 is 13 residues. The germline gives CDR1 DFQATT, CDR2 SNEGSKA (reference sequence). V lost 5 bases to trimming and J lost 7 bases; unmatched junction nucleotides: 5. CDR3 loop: CSALDRVNSPLHF. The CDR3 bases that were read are TGCAGTGCTCTCGACAGGGTAAATTCACCC.

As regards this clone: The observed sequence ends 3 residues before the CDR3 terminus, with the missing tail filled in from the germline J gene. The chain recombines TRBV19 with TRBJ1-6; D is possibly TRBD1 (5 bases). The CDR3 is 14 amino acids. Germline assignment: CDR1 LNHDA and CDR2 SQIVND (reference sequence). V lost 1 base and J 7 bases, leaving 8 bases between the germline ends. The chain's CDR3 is CASSIVQGNSPLHF. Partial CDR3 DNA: TGTGCCAGTAGTATAGTTCAGGGAAATTCACCC.

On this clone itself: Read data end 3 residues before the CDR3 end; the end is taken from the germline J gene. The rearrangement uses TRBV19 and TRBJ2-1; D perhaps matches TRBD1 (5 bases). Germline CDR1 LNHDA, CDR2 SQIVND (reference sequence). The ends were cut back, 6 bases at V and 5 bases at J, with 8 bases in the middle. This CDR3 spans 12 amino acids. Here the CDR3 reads CASRGQDNEQFF. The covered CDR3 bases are TGTGCCAGTAGGGGGCAGGACAATGAG.